The rows below give T cell receptor beta chains drawn from one sample of a study of graft-versus-host responses after intestinal transplantation. The repertoire was sequenced with immunoSEQ multiplex PCR; TCRdb's copy has only in-frame clones and lacks some. The repertoire holds more than 65,000 clones, more than 85% seen once, with about 8% in the top ten. The antigens of these receptors remain unknown. The material was unstimulated CD8+ T cells sorted from spleen or lymph node cells, obtained before transplant. These receptors were collected from a human donor who was the organ donor for an intestinal transplant. Each CDR3 is given with its conserved first and last residue. The D gene is left open where the match is weak. Where a row states a size, it is once, few, many or the class of an expanded clone; other rows omit it.

clone size	V gene	J gene	D gene	CDR3 DNA	CDR3 protein
.	TRBV7-2	TRBJ1-5	.	TGTGCCAGCAGCTTAGTGGGGGGCAATCAGCCCCAGCATTTT	CASSLVGGNQPQHF
few	TRBV6-1	TRBJ2-2	.	TGTGCCAGCAGAACCAAAAGGGTACCCGGGGAGCTGTTTTTT	CASRTKRVPGELFF
.	TRBV27	TRBJ2-2	.	TGTGCCAGCAGTTTATTATCCGGGGAGCTGTTTTTT	CASSLLSGELFF
.	TRBV19	TRBJ2-7	.	TGTGCCAGTAGTAGCTCAACAGGGCTGAGCTCCTACGAGCAGTACTTC	CASSSSTGLSSYEQYF
.	TRBV5-1	TRBJ2-4	.	TGCGCCAGCAGCTTAGGGCCTCAGGACATTCAGTACTTC	CASSLGPQDIQYF
.	TRBV11-2	TRBJ2-2	.	TGTGCCAGCAGCAAGGGAACCGGGGAGCTGTTTTTT	CASSKGTGELFF
.	TRBV11-2	TRBJ2-6	.	TGTGCCAGCAGCAACCTACTCCGATCTGGGGCCAACGTCCTGACTTTC	CASSNLLRSGANVLTF
.	TRBV5-5	TRBJ2-4	.	TGTGCCAGCAGCTTGAAGGCGGGGCTTAGGGACATTCAGTACTTC	CASSLKAGLRDIQYF
once	TRBV27	TRBJ2-7	TRBD1	TGTGCCAGCAGATACGGGACAGGGGGCGCTTACTACGAGCAGTACTTC	CASRYGTGGAYYEQYF
.	TRBV6-5	TRBJ2-7	.	TGTGCCAGCGGGGCAGGGGAGGCCTACGAGCAGTACTTC	CASGAGEAYEQYF
.	TRBV18	TRBJ2-7	.	TGTGCCAGCTCACCCGAAGAAGAGGATCCCTACGAGCAGTACTTC	CASSPEEEDPYEQYF
.	TRBV25-1	TRBJ2-1	.	TGTGCCAGCAGCAGAGGAGGAGGGGGCTCCTACAATGAGCAGTTCTTC	CASSRGGGGSYNEQFF
.	TRBV11-2	TRBJ2-3	TRBD2	TGTGCCAGCAGCTCTTTAGCGGGGGGCGGGGATACGCAGTATTTT	CASSSLAGGGDTQYF
.	TRBV11-3	TRBJ1-1	.	TGTGCCAGCAGCTTAGATCTTTTTGGGTTGTGGGCCACTGAAGCTTTCTTT	CASSLDLFGLWATEAFF
.	TRBV11-2	TRBJ2-1	.	TGTGCCAGCAGCTTCCCCGGGACAAACAATGAGCAGTTCTTC	CASSFPGTNNEQFF
.	TRBV19	TRBJ1-5	.	TGTGCCAGTAGAGCTGGGACAAGCAATCAGCCCCAGCATTTT	CASRAGTSNQPQHF
.	TRBV19	TRBJ2-2	.	TGTGCCAGTAGTATGACTGGGACACCCACCGGGGAGCTGTTTTTT	CASSMTGTPTGELFF
.	TRBV27	TRBJ1-5	.	TGTGCCAGCGGCTCCAGCTATCAGCCCCAGCATTTT	CASGSSYQPQHF
once	TRBV11-3	TRBJ1-2	.	TGTGCCAGCAGTTTCCCCTGGACACCACACTATGGCTACACCTTC	CASSFPWTPHYGYTF
.	TRBV11-2	TRBJ2-3	.	TGTGCCAGCAGCTTAGATATAGATACGCAGTATTTT	CASSLDIDTQYF
.	TRBV7-8	TRBJ2-5	.	TGTGCCAGCAGCTTAGAGGTACTAATGGAGACCCAGTACTTC	CASSLEVLMETQYF
few	TRBV6-5	TRBJ2-7	.	TGTGCCAGCAGTGAAGGTCGGGGACCCTACGAGCAGTACTTC	CASSEGRGPYEQYF
.	TRBV6-4	TRBJ1-1	.	TGTGCCAGCAGTGTAAGGCTAAACACTGAAGCTTTCTTT	CASSVRLNTEAFF
once	TRBV6-5	TRBJ2-7	TRBD2	TGTGCCAGCAGCTCCGACAGCGGGGGCTACGAGCAGTACTTC	CASSSDSGGYEQYF
.	TRBV5-8	TRBJ2-7	TRBD1	TGTGCCAGCAGCCCGACAGGGGTAACCTACGAGCAGTACTTC	CASSPTGVTYEQYF
once	TRBV18	TRBJ1-1	TRBD1	TGTGCCAGCTCACCGTGGACAGGGGGCTCGGGGACTGAAGCTTTCTTT	CASSPWTGGSGTEAFF
.	TRBV28	TRBJ1-2	.	TGTGCCAGCCGAACGTTAGGACCCTATGGCTACACCTTC	CASRTLGPYGYTF
.	TRBV19	TRBJ1-2	TRBD1	TGTGCCAGTAGTTCTCCAGGGGGCGCGGACTATGGCTACACCTTC	CASSSPGGADYGYTF
.	TRBV19	TRBJ1-1	.	TGTGCCAGTAGTCAGGGAGGCACTGAAGCTTTCTTT	CASSQGGTEAFF
.	TRBV7-6	TRBJ2-2	TRBD2	TGTGCCAGCAGCTTAATCCTAGCGGGGGGGAACGGGGAGCTGTTTTTT	CASSLILAGGNGELFF
.	TRBV6-5	TRBJ2-7	.	TGTGCCAGCAGTTACGTCGGGGCCGGGGGCCAGTACGAGCAGTACTTC	CASSYVGAGGQYEQYF
.	TRBV6-5	TRBJ2-1	TRBD2	TGTGCCAGCAGTTACGCGGGAGGGACCCTGGAGCAGTTCTTC	CASSYAGGTLEQFF
.	TRBV7-9	TRBJ2-3	TRBD2	TGTGCCAGCAGCGTAGGGACTAGCGGGATGGCAGATACGCAGTATTTT	CASSVGTSGMADTQYF
.	TRBV29-1	TRBJ2-7	.	TGCAGCGTTGGGATCGGGGAGGCCGAGCAGTACTTC	CSVGIGEAEQYF
once	TRBV23-1	TRBJ2-2	TRBD2	TGCGCCAGCAGTCCCTTGTTAGCGGGAGGGCCTAGGACCGGGGAGCTGTTTTTT	CASSPLLAGGPRTGELFF
.	TRBV19	TRBJ2-7	.	TGTGCCAGTAGTCTCGCTCAAACCTACGAGCAGTACTTC	CASSLAQTYEQYF
.	TRBV5-4	TRBJ2-5	.	TGTGCCAGCAGCGTGGGGGAGACCCAGTACTTC	CASSVGETQYF